This T cell receptor beta chain emerged from a study of blood T cell repertoires in COVID-19. Study-wide background: Sites across the United States, Italy and Spain contributed samples from acute and convalescent COVID-19. Sample material is recorded as cDNA or gDNA derived from T cells, B-cell-depleted T cells, or PBMCs.

V was shortened by 1 base and J by 6 bases, with 9 bases between the two germline ends. This CDR3 has 13 residues. Per germline, CDR1 SGHDN and CDR2 FVKESK. Seattle participants joined during active infection and were tracked over time. In the authors' methods: Nucleated cell counts were estimated from reference gene primer amplification. Assay used: immunoSEQ multiplex PCR; TCRdb lists only in-frame clones, some missing. The V and J calls and clone size come from that table; D and trimming were worked out from the DNA. The table has roughly 410,000 clones, approximately 91% seen once; the top ten hold roughly 1.4%.

The sample taken for sequencing was peripheral blood. The clonotype originates from a woman aged 40 to 50 with COVID-19, enrolled during active disease. The V gene is TRBV14, the J gene TRBJ1-2, with D maybe TRBD1 (5 bases). The CDR3 loop reads CASSQARVDGYTF. The CDR3 DNA reads TGTGCCAGCAGCCAAGCCAGGGTCGATGGCTACACCTTC.